This paragraph covers one T cell receptor beta chain sequence. Its antigen is not known. The data were obtained in a study of blood T cells in healthy people across ages. Study-wide points: Per million T cells, TCR beta diversity dropped about linearly as age rose.

The junction had 7 bases not matched to a gene; V was cut back by 7 bases and J by 3 bases. There are 13 residues in the CDR3. CDR1 is SQVTM, CDR2 ANQGSEA, per germline. Primers used in a second PCR of roughly 7 to 12 cycles were a sample-barcoded 5' primer and a J-beta primer mix. All cDNA molecules were each tagged by a template-switch adaptor with 12 random nucleotides. TCRdb itself ran the 5' RACE reads through MiXCR, one entry per CDR3 protein. Found here are about 940,000 distinct CDR3 sequences, roughly 50% of them singletons; the top ten hold 10% to 15%. This TCR was sampled from a man younger than 45 in good health. J is TRBJ1-1 and V is TRBV29-1; 8 bases are shared with TRBD1. Sequencing was performed on blood. This CDR3 is CSDNTGGDTEAFF. The CDR3 nucleotides read TGCAGCGACAATACAGGGGGTGACACTGAAGCTTTCTTT.